What follows is one T cell receptor beta chain and its context. Generated by immunoSEQ multiplex PCR, the TCRdb table keeps only in-frame clones and is missing some. The table shows roughly 150,000 clones, with about 91% occurring only once. The record originates from a study of T cell responses to AZD1222 COVID-19 vaccine. Germline CDR1 is SGHTA and CDR2 is FQGNSA. The CDR3 extends over 12 amino acids. The V and J ends lost 5 bases and 6 bases respectively, with 9 bases between them. The V call is TRBV7-2, the J call TRBJ2-3, with D possibly TRBD2 on 5 matching bases. The material was peripheral blood, obtained on day 0 of AZD1222 vaccination. The clonotype originates from an adult in good health. CDR3 sequence reads: CASSGRVDTQYF. The CDR3 region has the DNA TGTGCCAGCAGCGGGCGGGTGGATACGCAGTATTTT.